This TCR beta chain is from a study of blood T cell repertoires in COVID-19. Looking at the study overall: COVID-19 samples, acute and convalescent, were from the United States, Italy and Spain. In each case, the material was cDNA or gDNA derived from T cells, B-cell-depleted T cells, or PBMCs.

Original handling: Amplified reference gene primers provided the basis for estimating nucleated cell counts. The repertoire was sequenced with immunoSEQ multiplex PCR; TCRdb's copy has only in-frame clones and lacks some. V and J calls and clone size are given by that table; D and trimming were obtained from the DNA. The sample contains about 39,000 clones, 90% to 95% of which appear only once. Germline V gene data show CDR1 as ENHRY and CDR2 as SYGVKD. The CDR3 has 19 amino acids. Trimming took 0 bases from V and 0 from J; bases not matched to a gene: 9. The TCR comes from a man in his forties or fifties with active COVID-19. The sequencing input was peripheral blood. V gene TRBV10-3 combines with J gene TRBJ2-1; TRBD2 aligns across 9 bases. The DNA for the CDR3 is TGTGCCATCAGTGAGTCGGGGGCGACTAGCGGTAGCTCCTACAATGAGCAGTTCTTC. Translated, it gives CAISESGATSGSSYNEQFF.